The clone carrying this TCR beta chain was counted a few times. This record comes from a study of CD8+ T cells in alopecia areata. The treatment denotes: oral pan-JAK inhibitor, 5-10 mg twice daily. Trimming cost V 3 bases and J 3 bases, with 9 bases left between them. Germline V gene data show CDR1 as MNHEY and CDR2 as SMNVEV (reference sequence). The CDR3 runs 13 residues. Investigators isolated RNA and reverse transcribed it into cDNA to act as the sequencing template. Here immunoSEQ multiplex PCR was the method, and the copy in TCRdb shows in-frame clones only, minus some. The sample lists more than 200,000 clones, around 43% seen once, with approximately 2.4% in the top ten.

The source was CD4+ T cells sorted from blood, collected at approximately week 36, from a patient treated with tofacitinib. The J gene is TRBJ2-7, the V gene TRBV27; D perhaps matches TRBD2 (6 bases). This clonotype was obtained from a human donor with alopecia areata. The chain's CDR3 is CASSFQGGYEQYF. Here the CDR3 DNA reads TGTGCCAGCAGTTTCCAGGGAGGCTACGAGCAGTACTTC.